This entry concerns a single T cell receptor (beta chain). No antigen is known for it. The data originate from a study of cytomegalovirus exposure and HLA in healthy donors. Regarding the study as a whole: Some highly shared sequence variants likely arose as a pipeline artifact. Being indistinguishable, some V segments were excluded, TRBV6-2 and TRBV6-3 among them.

Germline V gene lookup returns CDR1 LNHDA and CDR2 SQIVND (reference sequence). Trimming pared 5 bases from V and 13 bases from J, leaving 18 bases between. The CDR3 loop spans 13 amino acids. The PCR employed 60 Vbeta primers together with 13 Jbeta primers. Profiled with immunoSEQ multiplex PCR; TCRdb holds only in-frame clones, not every one. Of some 67,000 clones in the sample, 85% to 90% were seen once. The sample consisted of PBMCs. The receptor was derived from a woman younger than 45 in good health and CMV-seropositive. The rearrangement joins TRBV19 to TRBJ2-1; D perhaps matches TRBD2 (5 bases). This CDR3 is CASSPGWVRSQFF. The DNA of the CDR3 is TGTGCCAGTAGTCCGGGGTGGGTAAGGAGCCAGTTCTTC.